This T cell receptor beta chain was observed in a study of T-cell memory formation after mild COVID-19. Study-wide points: Some clones that responded were present in memory (sampled pre-infection), which suggests cross-reactive memory joined.

TCRdb re-analysed the 5' RACE reads in MiXCR, keeping a single row per CDR3 protein. The data show around 25,000 distinct CDR3 sequences, with about 7.4% seen just once and 13% to 15% held by the top ten. The V and J ends lost 2 bases and 1 base, in that order; junction bases with no gene match: 8. The CDR3 is 18 amino acids. From germline, CDR1 is MNHEY and CDR2 SMNVEV (reference sequence). The table lists this clonotype with a few counts. The antigen is unknown. The source of this sequence is an adult woman who had mild COVID-19 (a few samples of this study predate the infection). Cell type and time point are not known. The chain joins TRBV27 to TRBJ1-6; 7 nucleotides match TRBD1. Input material: PBMCs or a T cell subset sorted from them (not recorded which). CDR3 in amino acids: CASSLANRGVSYNSPLHF. DNA of the CDR3: TGTGCCAGCAGTTTAGCCAACAGGGGAGTGTCCTATAATTCACCCCTCCACTTT.